This record looks at one T cell receptor (beta chain) sequence and its context. The antigen is not known. This sample stems from a study of post-analysis software for immune sequencing data. Study-level background: Relapsing-remitting, secondary progressive and progressive-relapsing courses of multiple sclerosis were included.

Per the germline V gene, CDR1 is DFQATT and CDR2 is SNEGSKA (reference sequence). The length of the CDR3 is 15 residues. TCR beta cDNA libraries had unique molecular identifiers. In TCRdb, the PCR reads were re-called with MiXCR into one record per CDR3 protein. This table has a few hundred thousand distinct CDR3 sequences, about a third appearing once. Study-level results: In patients, TRBV5-6, TRBV5-1 and TRBV20-1 belonged to five TRBV segments found more frequently than in controls. Significantly lower normalized Chao1 diversity was seen in multiple sclerosis patients than in controls. Co-batched samples clustered tightly together by F measure.

The sequence was collected from a girl between 2 and 17 years old with multiple sclerosis. The gene calls are TRBV20-1 and TRBJ2-5; D call uncertain. The J call is in doubt because the DNA end fits TRBJ2-7 better. Sequencing used blood. This chain's CDR3 is CSARPTAPLEYEQYF. In DNA form, the CDR3 reads TGCAGTGCTAGACCTACAGCTCCCCTAGAATACGAGCAGTACTTC.